The 9 T cell receptor beta chains presented below share a single source sample, sequenced in a study of blood T cells in healthy people across ages. Sample-barcoded 5' priming and a J-beta primer mix drove a second PCR of roughly 7 to 11 cycles. MiXCR, run by TCRdb on the 5' RACE reads, gives a single entry per CDR3 protein. The data contain 1,800,000 or so distinct CDR3 sequences, about two fifths of them singletons. The material sequenced was blood. The receptors derive from a human donor in good health.

The CDR3 DNA reads as TGTGCCAGCAGTTTGTTTTGGGGTGGCAAAAACATTCAGTACTTC. It is translated as CASSLFWGGKNIQYF. This chain connects TRBV6-2 or TRBV6-3 to TRBJ2-4; no clear D. V gave up 4 bases and J gave up 3 bases, with 13 bases separating them. This CDR3 contains 15 residues. The germline V gene encodes CDR1 MNHEY and CDR2 SVGEGT.

V usage is TRBV4-2 and J usage is TRBJ1-1, with 9 bases identical to TRBD1. V was clipped by 0 bases and J by 6 bases; unmatched bases: 2. Germline V gene lookup returns CDR1 LGHNA and CDR2 YNFKEQ. The CDR3 runs to 14 residues. CDR3 sequence reads: CASSQDTGGPEAFF. CDR3 DNA sequence: TGTGCCAGCAGCCAAGATACAGGGGGCCCTGAAGCTTTCTTT.

The chain uses TRBV10-3 and TRBJ2-1; TRBD1 is a possible D gene (6 bases). Germline CDR1 and CDR2: ENHRY and SYGVKD. CDR3 length: 16 amino acids. V shed 8 bases and J shed 4 bases, with 21 bases lying between them. The CDR3 nucleotides are TGTGCCATCTCGGACACCACAGGGTCGAGGTACAATGAGCAGTTCTTC. This encodes CAISDTTGSRYNEQFF.

The table lists this clonotype with many counts. The chain carries TRBV27 and TRBJ2-7; D gene ambiguous. V was clipped by 2 bases and J by 3 bases, with 8 bases between them. CDR1 and CDR2 from the germline V gene are MNHEY and SMNVEV (reference sequence). The CDR3 consists of 13 residues. CDR3 sequence: CASSLAVNYEQYF. The CDR3 DNA is TGTGCCAGCAGTTTAGCAGTCAACTACGAGCAGTACTTC.

Only a few counts were recorded for this clonotype. The V gene is TRBV12-3 or TRBV12-4, the J gene TRBJ1-1; the D gene is possibly TRBD1 (5 bases). This CDR3 is built from 15 residues. V gave up 6 bases and J gave up 4 bases, with 18 bases separating them. The CDR3 sequence: CASSSGVGLGTEAFF. Written as DNA, the CDR3 is TGTGCCAGCAGCTCCGGAGTGGGGCTCGGCACTGAAGCTTTCTTT.

The genes are TRBV12-3 or TRBV12-4 and TRBJ1-5, with D possibly matching TRBD1 (5 bases). The CDR3 runs 14 residues. V was clipped by 5 bases and J by 5 bases, with 13 bases between them. Written as DNA, the CDR3 is TGTGCCAGCAGTGGTGAGGGGTACGATCAGCCCCAGCATTTT. This encodes CASSGEGYDQPQHF.

This clonotype was observed once. V gene TRBV6-4 combines with J gene TRBJ2-1; 8 bases match TRBD2. CDR3 length: 15 amino acids. Losses at the gene ends were 4 bases for V and 9 bases for J; bases not matched to a gene: 11. Germline V gene lookup returns CDR1 MRHNA and CDR2 SNTAGT. Here the CDR3 reads CASSANPGGSGEQFF. The CDR3, as DNA: TGTGCCAGCAGTGCTAATCCGGGGGGGTCGGGTGAGCAGTTCTTC.

V is TRBV7-2 and J is TRBJ1-2, with 7 bases lining up with TRBD1. This CDR3 is built from 15 residues. V trimming: 2 bases; J trimming: 4 bases; junction bases outside the gene matches: 7. The germline gives CDR1 SGHTA, CDR2 FQGNSA. The DNA for the CDR3 is TGTGCCAGCAGCTTAACGACAGGGAGAAGCTATGGCTACACCTTC. It encodes CASSLTTGRSYGYTF.

The genes are TRBV7-2 and TRBJ2-4, with a weak D call TRBD2 (6 bases). Trimming removed 1 base from V and 8 bases from J, with 18 bases in between. The CDR3 is made up of 16 amino acids. Per the germline V gene, CDR1 is SGHTA and CDR2 is FQGNSA. In DNA, the CDR3 is TGTGCCAGCAGCTTAGTGAAGGGAGGCGACCAGTACATTCAGTACTTC. Its translation: CASSLVKGGDQYIQYF.